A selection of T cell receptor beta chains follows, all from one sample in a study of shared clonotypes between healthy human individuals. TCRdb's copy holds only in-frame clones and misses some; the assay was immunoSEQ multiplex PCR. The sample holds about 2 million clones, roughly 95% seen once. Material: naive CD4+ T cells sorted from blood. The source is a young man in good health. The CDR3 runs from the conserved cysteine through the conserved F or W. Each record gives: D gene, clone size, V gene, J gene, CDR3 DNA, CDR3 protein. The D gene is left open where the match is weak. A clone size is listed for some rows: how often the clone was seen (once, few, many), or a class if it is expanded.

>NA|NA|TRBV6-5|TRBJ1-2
TGTGCCAGCAGTTACTCGCCGAGAGGGAGGGATGGCTACACCTTC
CASSYSPRGRDGYTF
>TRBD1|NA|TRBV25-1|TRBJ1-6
TGTGCCAGCGGTCCGGACAGGGAAGTTTCACCCCTCCACTTT
CASGPDREVSPLHF
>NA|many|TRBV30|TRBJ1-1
TGTGCCTGGACCGGGGCGACGAACACTGAAGCTTTCTTT
CAWTGATNTEAFF
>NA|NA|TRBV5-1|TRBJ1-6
TGCGCCAGCAGCTTGGTCGGGGGCAGCTCACCCCTCCACTTT
CASSLVGGSSPLHF
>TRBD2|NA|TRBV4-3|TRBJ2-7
TGCGCCAGCAGCCAAGACGGTAGCGGGAGAGGCGAGCAGTACTTC
CASSQDGSGRGEQYF
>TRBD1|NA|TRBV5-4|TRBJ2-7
TGTGCCAGCAGCACCGGACAGGGGGCCTCCTACGAGCAGTACTTC
CASSTGQGASYEQYF
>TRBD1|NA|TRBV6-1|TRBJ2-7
TGTGCCAGCACCCCCGGGACAGGTGTGTACGAGCAGTACTTC
CASTPGTGVYEQYF
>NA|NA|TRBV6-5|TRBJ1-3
TGTGCCAGTAAGGCCCTGTCTGGAAACACCATATATTTT
CASKALSGNTIYF
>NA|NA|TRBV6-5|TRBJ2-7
TGTGCCAGCATGGGACAAGGCGAGCAGTACTTC
CASMGQGEQYF
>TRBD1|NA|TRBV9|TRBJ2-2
TGTGCCAGCAGCTCCCAGGGGGCACTAGCCGCGGCCGGGGAGCTGTTTTTT
CASSSQGALAAAGELFF
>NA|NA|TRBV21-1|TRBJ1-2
TGTGCCAGCAGGACCTCCCCTGACTATGGCTACACCTTC
CASRTSPDYGYTF
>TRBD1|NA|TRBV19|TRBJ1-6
TGTGCCAGTAGTGTATTTACAGGGGAATCACCCCTCCACTTT
CASSVFTGESPLHF
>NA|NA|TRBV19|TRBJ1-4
TGTGCCAGTAGCCCGGCATGGGCAGCGGCAACTAATGAAAAACTGTTTTTT
CASSPAWAAATNEKLFF
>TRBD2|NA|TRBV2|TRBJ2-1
TGTGCCAGCAGTAAAGACTTGGGGACTACCAATGAGCAGTTCTTC
CASSKDLGTTNEQFF
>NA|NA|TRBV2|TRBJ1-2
TGTGCCAGCCCATATAACTATGGCTACACCTTC
CASPYNYGYTF
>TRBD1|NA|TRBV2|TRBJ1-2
TGTGCCAGCAGAGGGGGACAGGACTATGGCTACACCTTC
CASRGGQDYGYTF
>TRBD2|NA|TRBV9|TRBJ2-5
TGTGCCAGCAGCGAGGGAGCGGGAGGGCCGTTTGAGACCCAGTACTTC
CASSEGAGGPFETQYF
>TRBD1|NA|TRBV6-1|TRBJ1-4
TGTGCCAGCAGGGGGACAGGGAATGAAAAACTGTTTTTT
CASRGTGNEKLFF
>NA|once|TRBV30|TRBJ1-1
TGTGCCTGGAATACAGGCTTGAACACTGAAGCTTTCTTT
CAWNTGLNTEAFF
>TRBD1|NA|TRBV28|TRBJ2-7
TGTGCCAGCATCCCTCCCGTGACAGGGGGGATCTACGAGCAGTACTTC
CASIPPVTGGIYEQYF
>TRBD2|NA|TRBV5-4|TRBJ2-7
TGTGCCAGCAGCTCCCAGACTAGCGGGAACGAGCAGTACTTC
CASSSQTSGNEQYF
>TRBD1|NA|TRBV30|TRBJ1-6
TGTGCCTGGAGTGTGCGGGACAGGGGGTTCTCACCCCTCCACTTT
CAWSVRDRGFSPLHF
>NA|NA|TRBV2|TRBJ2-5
TGTGCCAGCAGTGAACGGAACCAAGAGACCCAGTACTTC
CASSERNQETQYF
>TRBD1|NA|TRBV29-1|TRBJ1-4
TGCAGCGTAACCCGGACAGGGGGCGGTGAAAAACTGTTTTTT
CSVTRTGGGEKLFF
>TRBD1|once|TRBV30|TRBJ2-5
TGTGCCTGGATCCACAGGGGGCGCGGGGGAGAGACCCAGTACTTC
CAWIHRGRGGETQYF
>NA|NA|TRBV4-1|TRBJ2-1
TGCGCCAGCAGCCAAGATTGGGACAATGAGCAGTTCTTC
CASSQDWDNEQFF
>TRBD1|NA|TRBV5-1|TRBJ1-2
TGCGCCAGCAGCCCTACCGGGACAGGGACGTCCTATGGCTACACCTTC
CASSPTGTGTSYGYTF
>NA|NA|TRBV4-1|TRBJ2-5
TGCGCCAGCAGCCAACCCGGGGCCCTCGGGACCCAGTACTTC
CASSQPGALGTQYF
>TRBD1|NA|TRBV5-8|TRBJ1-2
TGTGCCAGCAGTCCGACAGGGGCCTATGGCTACACCTTC
CASSPTGAYGYTF
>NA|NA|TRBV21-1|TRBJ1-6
TGTGCCAGCGCGGGGGACCGTTATAATTCACCCCTCCACTTT
CASAGDRYNSPLHF
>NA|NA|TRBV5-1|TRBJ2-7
TGCGCCAGCAGCGTAACAGGGAGCTCCTACGAGCAGTACTTC
CASSVTGSSYEQYF
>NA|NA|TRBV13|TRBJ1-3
TGTGCCAGCAGCCTAGGACGCCCCAGTGGAAACACCATATATTTT
CASSLGRPSGNTIYF
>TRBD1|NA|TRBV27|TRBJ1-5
TGTGCCAGCAGTTCCACAAAAGGGACAGGTCTTTTAGAGCCCCAGCATTTT
CASSSTKGTGLLEPQHF
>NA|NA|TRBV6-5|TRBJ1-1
TGTGCCAGCAGCCGGGGATGGAACACTGAAGCTTTCTTT
CASSRGWNTEAFF
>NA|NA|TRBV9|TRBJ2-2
TGTGCCAGCAGCGTTAACTTGTACACCGGGGAGCTGTTTTTT
CASSVNLYTGELFF
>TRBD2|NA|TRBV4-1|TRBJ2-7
TGCGCCAGCAGCCAGGCTCCCCCGGGACTAGCGGGAGTCTACGAGCAGTACTTC
CASSQAPPGLAGVYEQYF
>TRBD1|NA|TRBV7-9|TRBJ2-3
TGTGCCAGCAGCTTTGGACAGGGGAGCACAGATACGCAGTATTTT
CASSFGQGSTDTQYF
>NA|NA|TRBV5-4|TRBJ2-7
TGTGCCAGCAGCACCCGACTAGACTACGAGCAGTACTTC
CASSTRLDYEQYF
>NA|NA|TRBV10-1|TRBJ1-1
TGCGCCAGCAGTGCCCAGGGGTCTCTTGAAGCTTTCTTT
CASSAQGSLEAFF
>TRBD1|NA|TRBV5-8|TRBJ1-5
TGTGCCAGCAGCCCGGGGACAGCGAATTTAGATAGCAATCAGCCCCAGCATTTT
CASSPGTANLDSNQPQHF
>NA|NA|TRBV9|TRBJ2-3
TGTGCCAGCAGCGCAGACAGCCCGCGCGATACGCAGTATTTT
CASSADSPRDTQYF
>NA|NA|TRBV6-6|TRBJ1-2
TGTGCCAGCATATCGGATTCTAACTATGGCTACACCTTC
CASISDSNYGYTF
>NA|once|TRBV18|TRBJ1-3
TGTGCCAGCTCATCCGGACAGTCTACCTCTGGAAACACCATATATTTT
CASSSGQSTSGNTIYF
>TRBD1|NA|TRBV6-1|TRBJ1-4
TGTGCCAGCAGGAATTCAGGGGGCCTCGGTGAAAAACTGTTTTTT
CASRNSGGLGEKLFF
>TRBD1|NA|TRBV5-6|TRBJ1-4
TGTGCCAGCAGCGCCGACAGGGGTCTTAATGAAAAACTGTTTTTT
CASSADRGLNEKLFF
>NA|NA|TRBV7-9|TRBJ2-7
TGTGCCAGCAGCTTTAGCGGTGGGCGCGAGCAGTACTTC
CASSFSGGREQYF
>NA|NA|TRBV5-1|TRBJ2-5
TGCGCCAGCAGCCTAACAGGGTTCCAAGAGACCCAGTACTTC
CASSLTGFQETQYF
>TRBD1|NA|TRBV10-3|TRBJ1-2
TGTGCCATCAGGGCAGGGGGCGGATTTGATGGCTACACCTTC
CAIRAGGGFDGYTF
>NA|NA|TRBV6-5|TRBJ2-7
TGTGCCAGCAGTTACCGGAACAGCCCCCACGAGCAGTACTTC
CASSYRNSPHEQYF
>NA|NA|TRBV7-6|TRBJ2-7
TGTGCCAGCAGCCCTCCAGGGGACCTCATAGGGGCGCAGTACTTC
CASSPPGDLIGAQYF
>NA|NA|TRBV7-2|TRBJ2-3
TGTGCCAGCAGCTTATCCACCCAGTCGTATTTT
CASSLSTQSYF
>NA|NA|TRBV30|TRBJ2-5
TGTGCCTGGACCCCGAATCTAGAGACCCAGTACTTC
CAWTPNLETQYF
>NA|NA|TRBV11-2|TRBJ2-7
TGTGCCAGCAGCTTATTGGGGGGCCGGCAGTACTTC
CASSLLGGRQYF
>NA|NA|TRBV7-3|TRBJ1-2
TGTGCCAGCAGCCCGAGGGGGAGCGCTGGCTACACCTTC
CASSPRGSAGYTF
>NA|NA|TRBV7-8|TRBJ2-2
TGTGCCAGCTCGAGTTCCACCGGGGAGCTGTTTTTT
CASSSSTGELFF